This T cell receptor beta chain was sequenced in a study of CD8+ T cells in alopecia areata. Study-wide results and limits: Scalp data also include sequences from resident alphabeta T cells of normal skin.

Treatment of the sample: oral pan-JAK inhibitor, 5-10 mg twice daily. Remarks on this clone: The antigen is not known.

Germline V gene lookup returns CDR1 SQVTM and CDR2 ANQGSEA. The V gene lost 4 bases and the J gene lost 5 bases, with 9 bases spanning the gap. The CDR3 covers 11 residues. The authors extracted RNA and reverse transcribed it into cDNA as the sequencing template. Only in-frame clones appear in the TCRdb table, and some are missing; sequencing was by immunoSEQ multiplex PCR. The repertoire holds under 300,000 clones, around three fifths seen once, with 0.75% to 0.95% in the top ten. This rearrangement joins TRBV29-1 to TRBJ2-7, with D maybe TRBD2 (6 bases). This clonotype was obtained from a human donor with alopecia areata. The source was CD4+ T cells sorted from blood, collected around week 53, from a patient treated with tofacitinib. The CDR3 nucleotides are TGCAGCGTTGTGCGGAGGGACGAGCAGTACTTC. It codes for CSVVRRDEQYF.